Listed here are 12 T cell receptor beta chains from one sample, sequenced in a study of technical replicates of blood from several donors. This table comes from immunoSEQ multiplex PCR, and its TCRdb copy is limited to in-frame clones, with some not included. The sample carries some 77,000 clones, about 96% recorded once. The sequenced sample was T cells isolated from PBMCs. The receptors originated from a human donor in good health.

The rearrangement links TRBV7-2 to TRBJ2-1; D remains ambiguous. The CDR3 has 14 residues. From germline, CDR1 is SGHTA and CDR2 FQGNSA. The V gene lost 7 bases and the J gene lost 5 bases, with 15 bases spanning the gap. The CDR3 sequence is CASKESHPNNEQFF. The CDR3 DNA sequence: TGTGCCAGCAAAGAGAGCCACCCGAACAATGAGCAGTTCTTC.

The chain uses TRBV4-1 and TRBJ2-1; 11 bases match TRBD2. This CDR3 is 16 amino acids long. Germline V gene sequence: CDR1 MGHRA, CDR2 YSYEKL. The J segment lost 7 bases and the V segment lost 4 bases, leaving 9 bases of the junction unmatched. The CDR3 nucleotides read TGCGCCAGCAGCCCGTTAGCGGGAGGGGAGAGAAATGAGCAGTTCTTC. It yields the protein CASSPLAGGERNEQFF.

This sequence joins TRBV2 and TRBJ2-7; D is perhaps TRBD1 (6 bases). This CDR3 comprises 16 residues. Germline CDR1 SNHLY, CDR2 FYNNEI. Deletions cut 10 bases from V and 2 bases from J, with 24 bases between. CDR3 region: CAITLTSQGGPYEQYF. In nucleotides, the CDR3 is TGTGCCATCACCTTAACCTCACAGGGTGGTCCCTACGAGCAGTACTTC.

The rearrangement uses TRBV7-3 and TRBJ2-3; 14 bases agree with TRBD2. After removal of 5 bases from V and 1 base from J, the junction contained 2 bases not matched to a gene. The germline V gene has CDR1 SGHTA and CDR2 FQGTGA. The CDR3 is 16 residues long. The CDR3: CASSAGLAGGTDTQYF. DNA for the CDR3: TGTGCCAGCAGCGCGGGACTAGCGGGAGGCACAGATACGCAGTATTTT.

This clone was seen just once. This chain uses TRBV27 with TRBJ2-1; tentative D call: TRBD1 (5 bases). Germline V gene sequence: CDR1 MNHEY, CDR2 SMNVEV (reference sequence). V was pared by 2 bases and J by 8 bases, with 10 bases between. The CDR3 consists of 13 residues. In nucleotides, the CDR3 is TGTGCCAGCAGTTTAAAGATCAGGGATGAGCAGTTCTTC. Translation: CASSLKIRDEQFF.

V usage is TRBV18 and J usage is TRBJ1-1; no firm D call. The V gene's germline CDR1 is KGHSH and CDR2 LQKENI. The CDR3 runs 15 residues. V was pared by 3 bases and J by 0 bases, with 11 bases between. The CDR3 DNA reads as TGTGCCAGCTCACCCGGTCGGGAGATGAACACTGAAGCTTTCTTT. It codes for CASSPGREMNTEAFF. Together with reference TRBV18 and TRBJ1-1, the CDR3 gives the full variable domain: NAGVMQNPRHLVRRRGQEARLRCSPMKGHSHVYWYRQLPEEGLKFMVYLQKENIIDESGMPKERFSAEFPKEGPSILRIQQVVRGDSAAYFCASSPGREMNTEAFFGQGTRLTVV.

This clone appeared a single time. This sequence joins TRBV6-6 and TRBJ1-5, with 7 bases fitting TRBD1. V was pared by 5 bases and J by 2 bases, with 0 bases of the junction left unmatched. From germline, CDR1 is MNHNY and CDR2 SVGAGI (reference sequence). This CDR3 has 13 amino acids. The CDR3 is CASSDRGNQPQHF. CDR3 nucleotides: TGTGCCAGCAGTGACAGGGGCAATCAGCCCCAGCATTTT.

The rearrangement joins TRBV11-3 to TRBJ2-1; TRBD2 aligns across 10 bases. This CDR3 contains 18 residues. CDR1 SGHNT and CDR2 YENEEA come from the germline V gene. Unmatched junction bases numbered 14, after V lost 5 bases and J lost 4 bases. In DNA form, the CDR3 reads TGTGCCAGCAGCGGGGACCTTCTAGCGGGAGACTTTTACAATGAGCAGTTCTTC. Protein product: CASSGDLLAGDFYNEQFF.

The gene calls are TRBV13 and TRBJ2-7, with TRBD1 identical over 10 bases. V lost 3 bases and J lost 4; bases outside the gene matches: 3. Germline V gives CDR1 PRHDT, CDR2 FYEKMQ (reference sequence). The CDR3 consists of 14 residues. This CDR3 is CASSFRDRGYEQYF. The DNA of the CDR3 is TGTGCCAGCAGCTTCCGGGACAGGGGATACGAGCAGTACTTC. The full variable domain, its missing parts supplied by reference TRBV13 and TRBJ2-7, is AAGVIQSPRHLIKEKRETATLKCYPIPRHDTVYWYQQGPGQDPQFLISFYEKMQSDKGSIPDRFSAQQFSDYHSELNMSSLELGDSALYFCASSFRDRGYEQYFGPGTRLTVT.

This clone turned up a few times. The CDR3 sequence: CASSESSNQPQHF. The DNA of the CDR3 is TGTGCCAGTAGTGAGAGTAGCAATCAGCCCCAGCATTTT. The rearrangement uses TRBV19 and TRBJ1-5; D call uncertain. CDR3 length equals 13 residues. Trimming left V 5 bases short and J 0 bases short, with 5 bases between. Germline assignment: CDR1 LNHDA and CDR2 SQIVND (reference sequence). Together with reference TRBV19 and TRBJ1-5, the CDR3 gives the full variable domain: DGGITQSPKYLFRKEGQNVTLSCEQNLNHDAMYWYRQDPGQGLRLIYYSQIVNDFQKGDIAEGYSVSREKKESFPLTVTSAQKNPTAFYLCASSESSNQPQHFGDGTRLSIL.

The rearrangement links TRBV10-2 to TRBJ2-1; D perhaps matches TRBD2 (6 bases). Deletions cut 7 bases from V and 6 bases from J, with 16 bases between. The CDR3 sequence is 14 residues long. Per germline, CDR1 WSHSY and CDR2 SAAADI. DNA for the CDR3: TGCGCCAGCACCCGGACTATAGGCTTCAATGAGCAGTTCTTC. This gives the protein CASTRTIGFNEQFF.

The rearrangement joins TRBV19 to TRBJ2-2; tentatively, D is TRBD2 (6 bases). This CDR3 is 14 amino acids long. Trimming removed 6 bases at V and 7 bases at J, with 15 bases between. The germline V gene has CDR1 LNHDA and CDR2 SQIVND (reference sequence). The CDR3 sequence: CASSVTSLGGELFF. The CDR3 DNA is TGTGCCAGTAGCGTTACTAGCTTGGGCGGGGAGCTGTTTTTT.